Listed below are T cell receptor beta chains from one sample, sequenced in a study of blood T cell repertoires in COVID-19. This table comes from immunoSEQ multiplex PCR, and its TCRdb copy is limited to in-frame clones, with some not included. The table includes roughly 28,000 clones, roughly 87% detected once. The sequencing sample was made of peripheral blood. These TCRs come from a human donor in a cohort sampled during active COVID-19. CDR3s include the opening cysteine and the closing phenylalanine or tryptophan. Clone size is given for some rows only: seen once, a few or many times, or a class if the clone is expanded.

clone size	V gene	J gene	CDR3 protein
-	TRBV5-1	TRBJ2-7	CASRETGNEYEQYF
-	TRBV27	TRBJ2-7	CASRKPSGTSGIYEQYF
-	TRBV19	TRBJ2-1	CASSKGLSRLLLQFF
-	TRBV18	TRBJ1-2	CASSQEQGHGYTF
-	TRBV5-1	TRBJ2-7	CASRSPGGEQYF
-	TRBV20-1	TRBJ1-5	CSASVDRGGSNQPQHF
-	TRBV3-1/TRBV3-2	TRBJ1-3	CASSQRPEAGNTIYF
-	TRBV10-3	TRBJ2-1	CAIRPGTGSDNEQFF
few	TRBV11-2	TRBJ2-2	CASSLTGGTGELFF
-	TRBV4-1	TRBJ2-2	CASSQQGAVDTGELFF
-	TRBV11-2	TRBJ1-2	CASSLEAGGRYGYTF
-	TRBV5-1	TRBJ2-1	CASSDDSSGYNEQFF
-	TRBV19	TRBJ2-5	CASSISRTGGQETQYF